The 20 T cell receptor beta chains listed next were all sequenced from one sample in a study of regulatory T cells in long-lasting Graves disease. Arm-PCR of CDR3 regions with iRepertoire HTBI primers generated TCR beta libraries. TCRdb ran MiXCR on the multiplex PCR reads and lists one entry per CDR3 protein. Here the sample spans hundreds of thousands of distinct CDR3 sequences, about 15% being singletons. Time point of the sample: newly diagnosed GD, antithyroid drugs for less than 3 months. Making the TCR library involved RNA that had been extracted from PBMCs. A further study also used this sample, focusing on T cells in Graves' hyperthyroidism and ophthalmopathy.

The sample consisted of peripheral blood mononuclear cells (PBMCs), taken at new diagnosis, from a patient treated with antithyroid drugs. The receptor source for this set is a woman aged 25-40 years with Graves disease.

Comments on this clonotype: This CDR3 fails to terminate in the conserved phenylalanine or tryptophan, so it likely reflects a read error. This chain connects TRBV3-1 to TRBJ2-7, with TRBD2 identical over 7 bases. The CDR3 is 15 amino acids. The trim removed 0 bases at V and 4 bases at J, leaving 6 bases unmatched. Per germline, CDR1 LGHDT and CDR2 YNNKEL (reference sequence). CDR3 in DNA: TGTGCCAGCAGCCAAGATTGGCTAGCGGCTTACGAGCAGTACTAC. It yields the protein CASSQDWLAAYEQYY.

There are many counts of this clonotype. The gene calls are TRBV12-3 or TRBV12-4 and TRBJ2-1; D unclear. Trimming stripped 6 bases from V and 1 base from J, with 10 bases between. The CDR3 is 14 amino acids. The CDR3, as DNA: TGTGCCAGCAGAAATAGTGGGTCCTACAATGAGCAGTTCTTC. Encoded protein: CASRNSGSYNEQFF.

A few counts support this clonotype. In DNA, the CDR3 is TGTGCCAGCAGGCCGAGACAGAGCACAGATACGCAGTATTTT. Protein product: CASRPRQSTDTQYF. This chain uses TRBV4-2 with TRBJ2-3; D is possibly TRBD1 (5 bases). Germline CDR1 and CDR2: LGHNA and YNFKEQ. V lost 6 bases, J lost 0 bases, and 10 bases lay in between. The CDR3 has 14 amino acids.

This clonotype is a singleton in its sample. This rearrangement joins TRBV12-3 or TRBV12-4 to TRBJ2-1; TRBD2 aligns across 13 bases. The CDR3 is made up of 17 amino acids. Germline trimming cut 6 bases from V and 0 bases from J; bases unmatched to any gene: 5. In DNA form, the CDR3 reads TGTGCCAGCAGGGGGACTAGCGGGAAGAGCTCCTACAATGAGCAGTTCTTC. Translation gives CASRGTSGKSSYNEQFF.

This clonotype was seen many times. The chain is built from TRBV30 and TRBJ2-7; 9 bases are a match to TRBD1. The CDR3 has 14 residues. V gave up 1 base and J gave up 2 bases; unmatched junction bases: 3. The germline gives CDR1 GTSNPN, CDR2 SVGIG (reference sequence). The DNA of the CDR3 is TGTGCCTGGAGTGGTTGGGACAGGGCCTACGAGCAGTACTTC. Translated: CAWSGWDRAYEQYF.

A few counts support this clonotype. At one of its ends the junction is not consistent with the germline gene, which may arise from a read error. The chain combines TRBV11-2 with TRBJ2-7, with no clear D. CDR1 is SGHAT and CDR2 is FQNNGV in the germline V gene. The CDR3 sequence is 12 residues long. In DNA form, the CDR3 reads TGTACCAGCAGCATCAATGGGCGCGAGCAGTACTTC. Protein product: CTSSINGREQYF.

This clonotype has only a few counts. The chain carries TRBV27 and TRBJ1-2; D not certain. V lost 4 bases and J lost 4, with 10 bases in between. There are 13 residues in the CDR3. Germline V gene data show CDR1 as MNHEY and CDR2 as SMNVEV (reference sequence). The chain's CDR3 is CASSSQSFYGYTF. Here the CDR3 DNA reads TGTGCCAGCAGTTCACAGTCTTTCTATGGCTACACCTTC.

This clonotype was seen at least ten times. V gene TRBV29-1 combines with J gene TRBJ2-3, with D possibly TRBD2 on 6 matching bases. There are 14 residues in the CDR3. V lost 6 bases and J 0 bases, leaving 13 bases between the germline ends. CDR1 SQVTM and CDR2 ANQGSEA come from the germline V gene. CDR3 in DNA: TGCAGCGTCGCCCGGGACTTAAGCACAGATACGCAGTATTTT. Its translation is CSVARDLSTDTQYF.

Of note for this clonotype: This may stem from a read error, because a much larger clone lies one nucleotide away. V is TRBV5-1 and J is TRBJ2-2, with D possibly matching TRBD2 (6 bases). Germline CDR1 reads SGHRS; CDR2 reads YFSETQ. The CDR3 sequence is 12 residues long. CDR3 bases: TGTGCCAGCAGTCGTCAGGGCGGGGAGCGGTTTTTT. It specifies CASSRQGGERFF.

Only a few counts were recorded for this clonotype. The V gene is TRBV11-2, the J gene TRBJ1-2; D not resolved. The germline gives CDR1 SGHAT, CDR2 FQNNGV. This CDR3 is 13 amino acids long. Between the trimmed V and J ends, which lost 4 bases and 9 bases, there was a span of 15 bases. The CDR3 is CASSSWRRWSYTF. The CDR3 nucleotides are TGTGCCAGCAGCTCGTGGAGGCGTTGGAGCTACACCTTC. Together with reference TRBV11-2 and TRBJ1-2, the CDR3 gives the full variable domain: EAGVAQSPRYKIIEKRQSVAFWCNPISGHATLYWYQQILGQGPKLLIQFQNNGVVDDSQLPKDRFSAERLKGVDSTLKIQPAKLEDSAVYLCASSSWRRWSYTFGSGTRLTVV.

This chain uses TRBV10-2 with TRBJ2-2; no clear D. CDR3 size: 15 residues. CDR1 and CDR2 from the germline V gene are WSHSY and SAAADI. The V end was cut by 6 bases, the J end by 6 bases, with 17 bases between. The CDR3 DNA is TGCGCCAGCAGGAAAGGGCCCCTATCGGCCGGGGAGCTGTTTTTT. It translates to CASRKGPLSAGELFF.

The V call is TRBV20-1, the J call TRBJ2-3; 7 bases match TRBD2. Germline V gene sequence: CDR1 DFQATT, CDR2 SNEGSKA (reference sequence). This CDR3 has 15 amino acids. The V and J ends lost 3 bases and 2 bases, in that order; junction bases with no gene match: 8. CDR3 coding DNA: TGCAGTGCTAGTGGCGGGAGATTCCTCACAGATACGCAGTATTTT. Protein sequence: CSASGGRFLTDTQYF.

This clonotype has ten or more counts. The chain links TRBV20-1 to TRBJ1-5, with 8 bases aligning to TRBD1. Trimming removed 4 bases from V and 7 bases from J; junction bases left unmatched: 6. This CDR3 is 13 amino acids long. Germline CDR1 DFQATT, CDR2 SNEGSKA (reference sequence). DNA for the CDR3: TGCAGTGCTAAAAGGACAGGGAAACAGCCCCAGCATTTT. Translated: CSAKRTGKQPQHF.

The chain couples TRBV15 to TRBJ2-3, with TRBD2 matching over 10 bases. Looked up from germline, CDR1 is LNHNV and CDR2 is YYDKDF (reference sequence). The ends lost 0 bases at V and 6 bases at J; junction bases unmatched: 12. The CDR3 spans 18 residues. The CDR3 sequence is CATSRDRASGSFGDTQYF. The CDR3, as DNA: TGTGCCACCAGCAGAGATCGGGCTAGCGGGAGCTTCGGGGATACGCAGTATTTT.

The chain recombines TRBV28 with TRBJ1-4; no clear D gene. The germline gives CDR1 MDHEN, CDR2 SYDVKM. V lost 3 bases and J lost 8, with 16 bases in between. This CDR3 region has 15 residues. In DNA, the CDR3 is TGTGCCAGCAGTTTTGGCGGAGCGCGAGACGAAAAACTGTTTTTT. Its protein is CASSFGGARDEKLFF. The variable domain in full, with the rest retrieved from reference TRBV28 and TRBJ1-4, is DVKVTQSSRYLVKRTGEKVFLECVQDMDHENMFWYRQDPGLGLRLIYFSYDVKMKEKGDIPEGYSVSREKKERFSLILESASTNQTSMYLCASSFGGARDEKLFFGSGTQLSVL.

The table lists this clonotype with many counts. This chain uses TRBV5-5 with TRBJ2-7; 7 positions match TRBD1. The CDR3 runs to 14 residues. V gave up 2 bases and J gave up 3 bases; unmatched junction bases: 5. Germline V gene data show CDR1 as SGHKS and CDR2 as YYEKEE (reference sequence). CDR3 sequence: CASSLRGGDYEQYF. For the CDR3, the DNA is TGTGCCAGCAGCTTAAGAGGGGGCGACTACGAGCAGTACTTC.

This clonotype was seen repeatedly, ten times or more. The chain combines TRBV2 with TRBJ1-5; TRBD1 agrees at 10 bases. The CDR3 consists of 16 residues. V lost 7 bases to trimming and J lost 2 bases; unmatched junction nucleotides: 8. Germline CDR1 reads SNHLY; CDR2 reads FYNNEI. In nucleotides, the CDR3 is TGTGCCAGCATCCGGGACAGGGGTGGCGGCAATCAGCCCCAGCATTTT. Residues: CASIRDRGGGNQPQHF.

This clonotype was observed a few times. This chain links TRBV29-1 with TRBJ2-1; a weak D match, TRBD1 (5 bases). Germline values: CDR1 SQVTM, CDR2 ANQGSEA. Between the trimmed V and J ends, which lost 7 bases and 6 bases, there was a span of 13 bases. There are 12 residues in the CDR3. DNA of the CDR3: TGCAGCGCACTATGGGGCCTCAATGAGCAGTTCTTC. Its translation: CSALWGLNEQFF.

The table lists this clonotype with many counts. The chain links TRBV2 to TRBJ2-1; TRBD2 might be the D (5 bases). Trimming removed 0 bases from V and 7 bases from J, with 13 bases in between. This CDR3 is 15 amino acids long. The germline V gene encodes CDR1 SNHLY and CDR2 FYNNEI. DNA of the CDR3: TGTGCCAGCAGTGAAGCGGGGATCAGCGGAAATGAGCAGTTCTTC. Translated: CASSEAGISGNEQFF.

On this clonotype itself: A read error is possible here, since a much larger clone lies one base away. As the CDR3 is not closed by the conserved phenylalanine or tryptophan, this likely results from a read error. This chain uses TRBV7-2 with TRBJ2-1; D gene unclear. Trimming cost V 8 bases and J 3 bases, with 5 bases left between them. Germline loops: CDR1 SGHTA, CDR2 FQGNSA. CDR3 length: 11 residues. This CDR3 reads CASGHYNEQFL. The CDR3 DNA is TGTGCCAGCGGGCACTACAATGAGCAGTTCCTC.